One and the same sample provided the 21 T cell receptor beta chains below, sequenced in a study of cytomegalovirus exposure and HLA in healthy donors. Both 60 Vbeta primers and 13 Jbeta primers went into the PCR. Profiled with immunoSEQ multiplex PCR; TCRdb holds only in-frame clones, not every one. The table records approximately 150,000 clones, 82% of them present only once. The material sequenced was PBMCs. The receptors stem from a male donor in good health and CMV-seronegative.

The rearrangement joins TRBV7-6 to TRBJ1-1; D not resolved. Deletions cut 4 bases from V and 1 base from J, with 10 bases between. The CDR3 sequence is 14 residues long. Per germline, CDR1 SGHVS and CDR2 FNYEAQ. The chain's CDR3 is CASSYGRTNTEAFF. The CDR3 DNA is TGTGCCAGCAGCTACGGTCGCACGAACACTGAAGCTTTCTTT.

This clone appeared a few times. The chain is built from TRBV7-9 and TRBJ2-1; 8 bases match TRBD2. Trimming removed 8 bases from V and 0 bases from J; junction bases left unmatched: 9. There are 16 residues in the CDR3. Germline V gene data show CDR1 as SEHNR and CDR2 as FQNEAQ (reference sequence). CDR3 DNA sequence: TGTGCCAGCGGTCCAACTAGCGGCAGCTCCTACAATGAGCAGTTCTTC. This translates into CASGPTSGSSYNEQFF. The full variable domain, in which reference TRBV7-9 and TRBJ2-1 provide the parts outside the CDR3, is DTGVSQNPRHKITKRGQNVTFRCDPISEHNRLYWYRQTLGQGPEFLTYFQNEAQLEKSRLLSDRFSAERPKGSFSTLEIQRTEQGDSAMYLCASGPTSGSSYNEQFFGPGTRLTVL.

The chain carries TRBV7-2 and TRBJ1-2; 9 bases match TRBD1. The CDR3 is 15 residues long. The germline V gene encodes CDR1 SGHTA and CDR2 FQGNSA. After removal of 2 bases from V and 7 bases from J, the junction contained 8 bases not matched to a gene. CDR3 protein: CASSLSVGQGSGYTF. CDR3 DNA: TGTGCCAGCAGCTTATCCGTAGGACAGGGGAGTGGCTACACCTTC.

The rearrangement uses TRBV7-9 and TRBJ2-1; D might be TRBD2 (6 bases). Germline values: CDR1 SEHNR, CDR2 FQNEAQ (reference sequence). The ends were cut back, 0 bases at V and 4 bases at J, with 16 bases in the middle. CDR3 length: 17 residues. In DNA, the CDR3 is TGTGCCAGCAGCTTAGCGCGTATTGTAGCGGAATACAATGAGCAGTTCTTC. It translates to CASSLARIVAEYNEQFF.

The genes are TRBV4-1 and TRBJ2-1; 10 nucleotides agree with TRBD2. After removal of 4 bases from V and 9 bases from J, the junction contained 9 bases not matched to a gene. This CDR3 has 15 amino acids. The germline CDR1 and CDR2 sequences are MGHRA and YSYEKL. The CDR3 DNA reads TGCGCCAGCAGCCTAGGACTAGCGGAGACACGTGAGCAGTTCTTC. Translation: CASSLGLAETREQFF.

The rearrangement links TRBV10-3 to TRBJ1-1, with D perhaps matching TRBD1 (5 bases). CDR1 is ENHRY and CDR2 is SYGVKD in the germline V gene. This CDR3 region has 16 residues. Trimming shortened V by 3 bases and J by 2 bases, and 16 bases separated the two germline ends. The CDR3 protein is CAISDGTGYSNTEAFF. The CDR3 bases are TGTGCCATCAGTGACGGGACTGGATATTCAAACACTGAAGCTTTCTTT.

A few counts support this clone. V is TRBV19 and J is TRBJ2-7; D may be TRBD1 (7 bases). The CDR3 contains 14 residues. Germline V lookup: CDR1 LNHDA, CDR2 SQIVND (reference sequence). V was shortened by 7 bases and J by 4 bases, with 17 bases between the two germline ends. CDR3 DNA: TGTGCCAGTACCCGAGACAGGGAGGAGTACGAGCAGTACTTC. This encodes CASTRDREEYEQYF.

Here the CDR3 reads CASSEGGGSYNEQFF. The DNA of the CDR3 is TGCGCCAGCAGCGAGGGAGGTGGCTCCTACAATGAGCAGTTCTTC. The genes are TRBV5-1 and TRBJ2-1; TRBD2 is a possible D gene (6 bases). V was clipped by 4 bases and J by 0 bases, with 11 bases between them. CDR1 SGHRS and CDR2 YFSETQ come from the germline V gene. The CDR3 has 15 amino acids.

V gene TRBV19 combines with J gene TRBJ1-2; a possible D gene is TRBD1 (5 bases). The CDR3 extends over 15 amino acids. Trimming cost V 2 bases and J 6 bases, with 16 bases left between them. Looked up from germline, CDR1 is LNHDA and CDR2 is SQIVND (reference sequence). CDR3 amino acids: CASSIFSGGVHGYTF. The CDR3 region has the DNA TGTGCCAGTAGTATATTTTCGGGGGGAGTGCATGGCTACACCTTC. The full variable domain, in which reference TRBV19 and TRBJ1-2 provide the parts outside the CDR3, is DGGITQSPKYLFRKEGQNVTLSCEQNLNHDAMYWYRQDPGQGLRLIYYSQIVNDFQKGDIAEGYSVSREKKESFPLTVTSAQKNPTAFYLCASSIFSGGVHGYTFGSGTRLTVV.

The chain couples TRBV7-9 to TRBJ2-1, with 9 positions matching TRBD2. Germline CDR1 reads SEHNR; CDR2 reads FQNEAQ (reference sequence). The CDR3 totals 19 residues. V lost 1 base and J lost 4; bases outside the gene matches: 14. The CDR3 loop is CASSLVGPVGLAGYNEQFF. In DNA, the CDR3 is TGTGCCAGCAGCTTAGTTGGCCCAGTGGGGCTAGCGGGGTACAATGAGCAGTTCTTC. Full variable domain (outside the CDR3, taken from reference TRBV7-9 and TRBJ2-1): DTGVSQNPRHKITKRGQNVTFRCDPISEHNRLYWYRQTLGQGPEFLTYFQNEAQLEKSRLLSDRFSAERPKGSFSTLEIQRTEQGDSAMYLCASSLVGPVGLAGYNEQFFGPGTRLTVL.

The chain links TRBV27 to TRBJ2-7; 8 bases line up with TRBD2. The CDR3 consists of 16 residues. Germline V gives CDR1 MNHEY, CDR2 SMNVEV (reference sequence). J was trimmed by 5 bases and V by 7 bases; bases with no gene match: 16. In nucleotides, the CDR3 is TGTGCCAGCACCCCCTCGGGGGGGGAGGGCCTCGACGAGCAGTACTTC. Amino acid sequence: CASTPSGGEGLDEQYF.

V and J are TRBV7-9 and TRBJ2-1; D is perhaps TRBD1 (5 bases). Germline V gene sequence: CDR1 SEHNR, CDR2 FQNEAQ (reference sequence). V gave up 5 bases and J gave up 2 bases, with 13 bases separating them. This CDR3 spans 15 amino acids. The CDR3 region has the DNA TGTGCCAGCAGCCCCAGGGAACGTCCCTACAATGAGCAGTTCTTC. Amino acids: CASSPRERPYNEQFF.

The CDR3 nucleotides are TGTGCCAGCAGCTGGAACACTGAAGCTTTCTTT. Amino acid sequence: CASSWNTEAFF. This chain links TRBV6-5 with TRBJ1-1; D is undetermined. Germline values: CDR1 MNHEY, CDR2 SVGAGI. V lost 6 bases, J lost 1 base, and 3 bases lay in between. The CDR3 contains 11 residues.

The rearrangement joins TRBV29-1 to TRBJ2-1, with D possibly TRBD1 on 6 matching bases. The germline V gene encodes CDR1 SQVTM and CDR2 ANQGSEA. The CDR3 totals 12 residues. V lost 3 bases to trimming and J lost 6 bases, with 9 bases between them. The CDR3 DNA reads TGCAGCGTTGAGGGACACGTCAATGAGCAGTTCTTC. As protein: CSVEGHVNEQFF.

The V gene is TRBV11-2, the J gene TRBJ2-1; TRBD2 aligns across 12 bases. This CDR3 is built from 19 residues. Germline V gives CDR1 SGHAT, CDR2 FQNNGV. With V trimmed by 4 bases and J by 5 bases, 15 bases remained unmatched. CDR3 region: CASSSVFPTRTSGDNEQFF. In DNA form, the CDR3 reads TGTGCCAGCAGCTCCGTCTTCCCTACTAGGACTAGCGGGGACAATGAGCAGTTCTTC.

The chain joins TRBV28 to TRBJ1-2; D might be TRBD1 (5 bases). Germline V gene lookup returns CDR1 MDHEN and CDR2 SYDVKM. The CDR3 contains 15 residues. V lost 6 bases and J 3 bases, leaving 17 bases between the germline ends. In nucleotides, the CDR3 is TGTGCCAGCAGCCGTCCAGGGTATGGGCACTATGGCTACACCTTC. Its translation: CASSRPGYGHYGYTF.

The chain is built from TRBV9 and TRBJ2-7; tentative D call: TRBD2 (6 bases). The length of the CDR3 is 14 residues. Trimming pared 3 bases from V and 5 bases from J, leaving 15 bases between. Germline V lookup: CDR1 SGDLS, CDR2 YYNGEE. DNA of the CDR3: TGTGCCAGCAGCGCATTGGGGGGTGTCCACGAGCAGTACTTC. This sequence encodes CASSALGGVHEQYF.

The CDR3 DNA sequence: TGTGCCAGCAGCCCCCTGGGAGGGGGGGGTACTGAAGCTTTCTTT. This codes for CASSPLGGGGTEAFF. J is TRBJ1-1 and V is TRBV9; D is possibly TRBD1 (6 bases). This CDR3 contains 15 residues. The germline CDR1 and CDR2 sequences are SGDLS and YYNGEE. Trimming pared 4 bases from V and 5 bases from J, leaving 18 bases between.

The J gene is TRBJ2-4, the V gene TRBV7-9, with 8 bases identical to TRBD2. Losses at the gene ends were 1 base for V and 0 bases for J; bases not matched to a gene: 2. This CDR3 spans 16 amino acids. Germline CDR1 and CDR2: SEHNR and FQNEAQ (reference sequence). CDR3: CASSLVGGEAKNIQYF. The CDR3 DNA is TGTGCCAGCAGCTTAGTCGGGGGGGAAGCCAAAAACATTCAGTACTTC.

The rearrangement joins TRBV4-3 to TRBJ2-2; possible D gene TRBD2, 6 bases. This CDR3 spans 16 amino acids. The V gene lost 0 bases and the J gene lost 0 bases, with 8 bases spanning the gap. CDR1 and CDR2 from the germline V gene are LGHNA and YSLEER. The CDR3 nucleotides read TGCGCCAGCAGCCAAGAGGGCGGGACGAACACCGGGGAGCTGTTTTTT. This codes for CASSQEGGTNTGELFF.

J is TRBJ2-1 and V is TRBV5-4, with a tentative D call TRBD2 (5 bases). Trimming left V 3 bases short and J 9 bases short, with 10 bases between. The CDR3 length is 12 residues. Per the germline V gene, CDR1 is SGHNT and CDR2 is YYREEE (reference sequence). The CDR3 region has the DNA TGTGCCAGCAGCTGGCCGGGGAGTGAGCAGTTCTTC. Encoded protein: CASSWPGSEQFF. The variable domain in full, with the rest retrieved from reference TRBV5-4 and TRBJ2-1, is ETGVTQSPTHLIKTRGQQVTLRCSSQSGHNTVSWYQQALGQGPQFIFQYYREEENGRGNFPPRFSGLQFPNYSSELNVNALELDDSALYLCASSWPGSEQFFGPGTRLTVL.